The 4 T cell receptor beta chains below were found in one sample sequenced in a study of human T cells and chemical hapten exposure. Regarding time point: pre-sensitization, week 0. Treatment denoted: therapeutic diphenylcyclopropenone sensitization with weekly scalp DPC. TCRdb recomputed calls from the RACE reads with MiXCR, one row per CDR3 protein. The sample shows 250,000 or so distinct CDR3 sequences, 7.7% of them seen only once. The input for sequencing was whole blood, taken in connection with sensitization to the hapten diphenylcyclopropenone (DPC). The source of these receptors is a man between 18 and 29 years old with alopecia areata. Some clones in this sample may be carry-over from other donors' samples.

This clonotype was detected a few times. The chain is built from TRBV6-1 and TRBJ1-2; D is unclear. Deletions cut 8 bases from V and 4 bases from J, with 14 bases between. Germline CDR1 is MNHNS and CDR2 is SASEGT. The CDR3 runs to 13 residues. CDR3: CASLVTRVYGYTF. In nucleotides, the CDR3 is TGTGCCAGCCTGGTCACAAGGGTCTATGGCTACACCTTC.

There are many counts of this clonotype. The CDR3 nucleotides are TGTGCCAGCACCCGGGGGGGACAGGGGAGCGAGCAGTACGTC. Protein sequence: CASTRGGQGSEQYV. This rearrangement joins TRBV11-2 to TRBJ2-7, with TRBD1 identical over 10 bases. The CDR3 length is 14 residues. Germline trimming cut 7 bases from V and 6 bases from J; bases unmatched to any gene: 9. Per the germline V gene, CDR1 is SGHAT and CDR2 is FQNNGV.

This clonotype was seen a few times. The V gene is TRBV7-2, the J gene TRBJ2-5; D is unclear. Germline V lookup: CDR1 SGHTA, CDR2 FQGNSA. Trimming stripped 6 bases from V and 4 bases from J, with 15 bases between. CDR3 length: 14 amino acids. The CDR3 sequence is CASRKLAVTETQYF. For the CDR3, the DNA is TGTGCCAGCAGAAAACTGGCGGTAACAGAGACCCAGTACTTC. The variable domain in full, with the rest retrieved from reference TRBV7-2 and TRBJ2-5, is GAGVSQSPSNKVTEKGKDVELRCDPISGHTALYWYRQSLGQGLEFLIYFQGNSAPDKSGLPSDRFSAERTGGSVSTLTIQRTQQEDSAVYLCASRKLAVTETQYFGPGTRLLVL.

CDR3 residues: CASSRGGDEQFF. CDR3 DNA: TGTGCCAGCTCACGCGGGGGGGATGAGCAGTTCTTC. The chain carries TRBV18 and TRBJ2-1; 9 bases are shared with TRBD2. From germline, CDR1 is KGHSH and CDR2 LQKENI. CDR3 size: 12 residues. The ends lost 4 bases at V and 8 bases at J; junction bases unmatched: 0.